Below are 29 T cell receptor beta chains sequenced from a single sample in a study of graft-versus-host responses after intestinal transplantation. The table came from immunoSEQ multiplex PCR; TCRdb's copy has only in-frame clones and leaves some out. The sample consists of about 51,000 clones, roughly 90% of them appearing once. These receptors have no identified antigens. The material was unstimulated CD4+ T cells sorted from spleen or lymph node cells, obtained before transplant. These receptors were collected from a human donor who was the organ donor for an intestinal transplant.

Only a few counts were recorded for this clone. This chain uses TRBV28 with TRBJ1-2; 9 bases agree with TRBD1. The CDR3 is made up of 14 amino acids. The junction had 0 bases not matched to a gene; V was cut back by 2 bases and J by 2 bases. Germline V gene sequence: CDR1 MDHEN, CDR2 SYDVKM. The CDR3 nucleotides read TGTGCCAGCAGTTTAGGGACAGGGAACTATGGCTACACCTTC. Protein: CASSLGTGNYGYTF.

The V and J genes are TRBV11-1 and TRBJ2-5, with D perhaps TRBD1 (8 bases). In germline, CDR1 is SGHAT, CDR2 FQDESV (reference sequence). Trimming left V 10 bases short and J 7 bases short, with 16 bases between. This CDR3 is 12 amino acids long. The CDR3 DNA follows: TGTGCCACCACAGGGGGGGCAAGGACCCAGTACTTC. Translating it yields CATTGGARTQYF.

The chain carries TRBV10-3 and TRBJ1-4; 9 positions match TRBD1. The germline gives CDR1 ENHRY, CDR2 SYGVKD. V lost 6 bases and J lost 8; bases outside the gene matches: 10. The CDR3 covers 15 residues. The CDR3 region has the DNA TGTGCCATCAGCTCTGCTAGGGACAGGGACGAAAAACTGTTTTTT. Protein product: CAISSARDRDEKLFF.

The V and J genes are TRBV6-5 and TRBJ2-1; a possible D gene is TRBD1 (6 bases). Trimming cost V 6 bases and J 6 bases, with 18 bases left between them. The CDR3 extends over 15 amino acids. The germline CDR1 and CDR2 sequences are MNHEY and SVGAGI. The chain's CDR3 is CASRTSGHKFNEQFF. The CDR3 bases are TGTGCCAGCAGGACCTCGGGACACAAATTCAATGAGCAGTTCTTC.

This chain joins TRBV30 and TRBJ1-2; D ambiguous. CDR1 GTSNPN and CDR2 SVGIG come from the germline V gene (reference sequence). The CDR3 totals 15 residues. The V end was cut by 0 bases, the J end by 4 bases, with 15 bases between. The CDR3 here is CAWSVPGYDLYGYTF. The CDR3, as DNA: TGTGCCTGGAGTGTACCGGGGTATGACCTCTATGGCTACACCTTC.

This chain connects TRBV30 to TRBJ1-2; no clear D gene. V gave up 1 base and J gave up 1 base, with 13 bases separating them. From germline, CDR1 is GTSNPN and CDR2 SVGIG (reference sequence). The CDR3 covers 15 residues. CDR3 amino acids: CAWSAPFTVNYGYTF. The CDR3 DNA reads TGTGCCTGGAGTGCGCCATTTACAGTTAACTATGGCTACACCTTC.

In nucleotides, the CDR3 is TGTGCCAGCACCAACGAGCAGTACTTC. This gives the protein CASTNEQYF. This chain joins TRBV5-8 and TRBJ2-7; D gene unclear. This CDR3 region has 9 residues. Trimming stripped 6 bases from V and 5 bases from J, with 3 bases between. Per the germline V gene, CDR1 is SGHTS and CDR2 is YDEGEE.

The chain has TRBV4-3 and TRBJ2-7, with 7 bases that match TRBD2. The trim removed 0 bases at V and 6 bases at J, leaving 5 bases unmatched. CDR1 LGHNA and CDR2 YSLEER come from the germline V gene. There are 14 residues in the CDR3. The CDR3 sequence is CASSQDRGGGEQYF. CDR3 DNA sequence: TGCGCCAGCAGCCAAGATCGTGGGGGGGGCGAGCAGTACTTC.

This clone has just one count. The chain links TRBV5-1 to TRBJ2-2; D is unresolved. Germline V lookup: CDR1 SGHRS, CDR2 YFSETQ. Trimming took off 4 bases at V and 1 base at J, with 14 bases between the two ends. This CDR3 has 16 residues. CDR3 amino acids: CASSPGSAGNTGELFF. In DNA, the CDR3 is TGCGCCAGCAGCCCCGGCTCGGCAGGGAACACCGGGGAGCTGTTTTTT.

The chain links TRBV9 to TRBJ1-1, with 8 bases lining up with TRBD1. The CDR3 is made up of 16 amino acids. CDR1 and CDR2 (germline): SGDLS, YYNGEE. V gave up 0 bases and J gave up 2 bases; unmatched junction bases: 6. CDR3 sequence reads: CASSVGGDRTNTEAFF. In nucleotides, the CDR3 is TGTGCCAGCAGCGTAGGTGGGGACAGGACTAACACTGAAGCTTTCTTT.

The rearrangement links TRBV5-6 to TRBJ1-1; D is perhaps TRBD1 (6 bases). The CDR3 totals 14 residues. Germline V gene data show CDR1 as SGHDT and CDR2 as YYEEEE. With 2 bases removed from V and 3 bases from J, the gap between germline ends came to 11 bases. The CDR3 spells CASSFRDTDTEAFF. As DNA, the CDR3 is TGTGCCAGCAGCTTCCGGGACACAGACACTGAAGCTTTCTTT.

The chain links TRBV6-5 to TRBJ2-7, with 10 bases lining up with TRBD2. Germline V gene data show CDR1 as MNHEY and CDR2 as SVGAGI. This CDR3 is 14 amino acids long. J gave up 2 bases and V 5 bases, and 3 bases lay outside the gene matches. CDR3 in DNA: TGTGCCAGCAGTCGGACTAGCGGCACCTACGAGCAGTACTTC. Protein sequence: CASSRTSGTYEQYF.

The chain joins TRBV9 to TRBJ2-5; a possible D gene is TRBD2 (6 bases). The CDR3 has 15 residues. Germline V gene sequence: CDR1 SGDLS, CDR2 YYNGEE. V was pared by 4 bases and J by 4 bases, with 17 bases between. CDR3 in amino acids: CASSQGTGGRETQYF. The CDR3 DNA is TGTGCCAGCAGCCAAGGGACTGGTGGGAGAGAGACCCAGTACTTC.

This clone was detected a few times. The J gene is TRBJ1-5, the V gene TRBV25-1; D is unclear. V lost 2 bases and J 6 bases, leaving 20 bases between the germline ends. Per germline, CDR1 MGHDK and CDR2 SYGVNS. This CDR3 is 17 amino acids long. CDR3 DNA sequence: TGTGCCAGCAGTGAAACGTTGACTCGGTTTAGTGGTCAGCCCCAGCATTTT. Protein: CASSETLTRFSGQPQHF.

The V and J genes are TRBV28 and TRBJ2-3; TRBD2 matches at 10 bases. Germline-derived CDR1 and CDR2 are MDHEN and SYDVKM. This CDR3 region has 17 residues. V lost 3 bases to trimming and J lost 1 base; unmatched junction nucleotides: 7. Written as DNA, the CDR3 is TGTGCCAGCAGTTTTTCCGCAGGACTAGCGGGCACAGATACGCAGTATTTT. It is translated as CASSFSAGLAGTDTQYF.

The CDR3 reads CASSTRAGYGYTF. CDR3 coding DNA: TGTGCCAGCAGTACCCGAGCAGGCTATGGCTACACCTTC. V is TRBV6-5 and J is TRBJ1-2; D unresolved. Germline V gives CDR1 MNHEY, CDR2 SVGAGI. This CDR3 comprises 13 residues. The V end was cut by 5 bases, the J end by 4 bases, with 11 bases between.

The chain uses TRBV28 and TRBJ1-2, with D possibly being TRBD1 (5 bases). The V gene lost 3 bases and the J gene lost 4 bases, with 6 bases spanning the gap. This CDR3 comprises 12 residues. CDR1 and CDR2 from the germline V gene are MDHEN and SYDVKM. Written as DNA, the CDR3 is TGTGCCAGCAGTTTCAGGGCCTATGGCTACACCTTC. Its protein product is CASSFRAYGYTF.

This chain uses TRBV29-1 with TRBJ2-7; TRBD2 aligns across 8 bases. The CDR3 covers 13 residues. The germline gives CDR1 SQVTM, CDR2 ANQGSEA. With V trimmed by 7 bases and J by 4 bases, 9 bases remained unmatched. In DNA form, the CDR3 reads TGCAGCGCCTCCGTAGCGGGGTATTACGAGCAGTACTTC. It codes for CSASVAGYYEQYF.

For the CDR3, the DNA is TGTGCCAGCAGCTTAAGTTCAGGGGAGACCCAGTACTTC. This encodes CASSLSSGETQYF. J is TRBJ2-5 and V is TRBV11-3; D might be TRBD1 (5 bases). CDR1 and CDR2 (germline): SGHNT, YENEEA. CDR3 length: 13 residues. With 2 bases removed from V and 5 bases from J, the gap between germline ends came to 9 bases.

This clone was observed a handful of times. This chain joins TRBV6-6 and TRBJ2-2; 8 bases fit TRBD2. CDR1 is MNHNY, CDR2 SVGAGI, per germline (reference sequence). Losses at the gene ends were 4 bases for V and 2 bases for J; bases not matched to a gene: 3. This CDR3 comprises 15 residues. Written as DNA, the CDR3 is TGTGCCAGCAGTTTTCTAGCGGGTAACACCGGGGAGCTGTTTTTT. Its translation is CASSFLAGNTGELFF.

This clone was recorded once. The chain recombines TRBV6-5 with TRBJ2-7; TRBD2 agrees at 9 bases. The J segment lost 2 bases and the V segment lost 10 bases, leaving 9 bases of the junction unmatched. The CDR3 has 14 residues. CDR1 and CDR2 (germline): MNHEY, SVGAGI. CDR3: CATNRSGRTYEQYF. In DNA form, the CDR3 reads TGTGCCACCAACCGGAGCGGGAGGACCTACGAGCAGTACTTC.

V is TRBV9 and J is TRBJ2-5; 8 bases align to TRBD2. This CDR3 comprises 14 residues. CDR1 is SGDLS, CDR2 YYNGEE, per germline. With V trimmed by 0 bases and J by 5 bases, 3 bases remained unmatched. The CDR3 reads CASSVVPSGETQYF. For the CDR3, the DNA is TGTGCCAGCAGCGTAGTACCTAGCGGGGAGACCCAGTACTTC.

Concerning this clone itself: This sample includes further DNA sequences coding for the same CDR3. The chain recombines TRBV6-5 with TRBJ1-3; D perhaps matches TRBD1 (5 bases). The V end lost 2 bases, the J end lost 0 bases, and 8 bases lay between the germline ends. Germline V gene sequence: CDR1 MNHEY, CDR2 SVGAGI. The CDR3 is 15 amino acids. CDR3 bases: TGTGCCAGCAGTTACGGGGGGGTCTCTGGAAACACCATATATTTT. As protein: CASSYGGVSGNTIYF.

In nucleotides, the CDR3 is TGTGCCAGCAGTTTAGGCTACAGCAGGGGCTACACCTTC. It encodes CASSLGYSRGYTF. The chain joins TRBV28 to TRBJ1-2; D not certain. Germline V gene sequence: CDR1 MDHEN, CDR2 SYDVKM. The V end was cut by 2 bases, the J end by 8 bases, with 12 bases between. The CDR3 sequence is 13 residues long.

This sequence joins TRBV29-1 and TRBJ2-1, with 10 bases lining up with TRBD1. Germline CDR1 reads SQVTM; CDR2 reads ANQGSEA. The CDR3 runs to 12 residues. J gave up 6 bases and V 8 bases, and 4 bases lay outside the gene matches. In DNA, the CDR3 is TGCAGCACGGACAGGGGGAGCAATGAGCAGTTCTTC. Protein sequence: CSTDRGSNEQFF.

The chain has TRBV5-1 and TRBJ2-6; D not resolved. Trimming shortened V by 2 bases and J by 3 bases, and 9 bases separated the two germline ends. Germline loops: CDR1 SGHRS, CDR2 YFSETQ. This CDR3 contains 15 residues. Here the CDR3 DNA reads TGCGCCAGCAGCTTAACTCAGCGTGGGGCCAACGTCCTGACTTTC. Protein product: CASSLTQRGANVLTF. Full variable domain (remainder filled in from reference TRBV5-1 and TRBJ2-6): KAGVTQTPRYLIKTRGQQVTLSCSPISGHRSVSWYQQTPGQGLQFLFEYFSETQRNKGNFPGRFSGRQFSNSRSEMNVSTLELGDSALYLCASSLTQRGANVLTFGAGSRLTVL.

This sequence joins TRBV7-9 and TRBJ2-7; D possibly corresponds to TRBD2 (5 bases). The CDR3 covers 15 residues. Trimming removed 5 bases at V and 3 bases at J, with 17 bases between. CDR1 SEHNR and CDR2 FQNEAQ come from the germline V gene (reference sequence). Here the CDR3 reads CASSINRLSGYEQYF. For the CDR3, the DNA is TGTGCCAGCAGCATAAACCGACTATCAGGCTACGAGCAGTACTTC.

The DNA of the CDR3 is TGTGCCAGCGGTTGGTGGCTCACAGATACGCAGTATTTT. Translated: CASGWWLTDTQYF. This chain links TRBV2 with TRBJ2-3; D is uncertain. The V and J ends lost 8 bases and 2 bases respectively, with 11 bases between them. From germline, CDR1 is SNHLY and CDR2 FYNNEI. This CDR3 region has 13 residues.

This clone was seen only a few times. The chain recombines TRBV29-1 with TRBJ1-2; 10 nucleotides align to TRBD1. Germline-derived CDR1 and CDR2 are SQVTM and ANQGSEA. The junction had 1 base not matched to a gene; V was cut back by 4 bases and J by 5 bases. This CDR3 contains 12 residues. This chain's CDR3 is CSVGTGGYGYTF. The CDR3 DNA reads TGCAGCGTTGGGACAGGGGGTTATGGCTACACCTTC.